By sample share, the clone carrying this T cell receptor (beta chain) is hyperexpanded. Antigen: not known. V dropped 6 bases and J dropped 2 bases, with 13 bases sitting between them. The CDR3 sequence is 14 residues long. CDR1 and CDR2 from the germline V gene are MNHEY and SVGAGI. Time point reported: sample taken at primary tumor resection. There were some 76 donors, all of them untreated patients with early-stage non-small cell lung cancer. The study sequenced unsorted whole RNA from tumor, nontumor lung or frozen PBMC. The data stem from a study of spatial heterogeneity in lung cancer. In the study overall: Detected beta-chain sequences consistently exceeded alpha-chain sequences. In tumor regions, TCR transcript counts tracked strongly with a T cell module score from matched bulk RNA-seq.

Study-level results: Higher tumor mutation counts went along with higher counts of expanded intratumoral alpha and beta TCRs.

Using its own MiXCR run on the 5' RACE reads, TCRdb lists one record per CDR3 protein. The sample has some 4,000 distinct CDR3 sequences, roughly 5.4% seen once. Sequenced here: lung tumor tissue, sampled at surgery. This sequence originates from a female donor with early-stage non-small cell lung cancer. The J gene is TRBJ1-2, the V gene TRBV6-5; D is ambiguous. CDR3 sequence (DNA): TGTGCCAGCAGCCGCGCCAACTACAACTATGGCTACACCTTC. It encodes CASSRANYNYGYTF.